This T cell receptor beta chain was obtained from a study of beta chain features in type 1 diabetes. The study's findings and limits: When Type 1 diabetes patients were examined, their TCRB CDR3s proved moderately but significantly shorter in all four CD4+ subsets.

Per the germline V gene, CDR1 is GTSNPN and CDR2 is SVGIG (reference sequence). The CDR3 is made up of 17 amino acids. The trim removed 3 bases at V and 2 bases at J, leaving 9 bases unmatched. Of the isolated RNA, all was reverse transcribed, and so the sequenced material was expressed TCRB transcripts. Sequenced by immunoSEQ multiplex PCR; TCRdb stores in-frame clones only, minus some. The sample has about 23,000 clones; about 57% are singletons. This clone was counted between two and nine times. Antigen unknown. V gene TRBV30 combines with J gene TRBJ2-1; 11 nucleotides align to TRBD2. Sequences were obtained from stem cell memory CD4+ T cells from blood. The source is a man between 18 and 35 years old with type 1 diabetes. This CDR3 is CAWREGLAGLTYNEQFF. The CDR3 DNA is TGTGCCTGGAGGGAAGGACTAGCGGGTCTAACCTACAATGAGCAGTTCTTC.